Shown below are 20 T cell receptor beta chains from a single sample sequenced in a study of cytomegalovirus exposure and HLA in healthy donors. The PCR contained 60 Vbeta and 13 Jbeta primers. Profiled with immunoSEQ multiplex PCR; TCRdb holds only in-frame clones, not every one. The data show 100,000 to 150,000 clones, roughly 75% seen once. Sequences were obtained from PBMCs. These receptors were collected from a man between 25 and 39 years old in good health and CMV-seropositive.

This clone showed up just once. The rearrangement uses TRBV7-6 and TRBJ2-7, with D tentatively TRBD2 (5 bases). From germline, CDR1 is SGHVS and CDR2 FNYEAQ. The germline V and J ends were trimmed by 5 bases and 5 bases, with 19 bases remaining between them. CDR3 length: 15 amino acids. The CDR3 region has the DNA TGTGCCAGCAGCCTTACTGGCGGGCTAGGAGACGAGCAGTACTTC. Amino acids: CASSLTGGLGDEQYF.

CDR3 protein: CASSFHGRGRETQYF. The CDR3 nucleotides are TGTGCCAGCAGTTTCCATGGCCGGGGGAGGGAGACCCAGTACTTC. The chain couples TRBV27 to TRBJ2-5; D is possibly TRBD2 (6 bases). CDR1 MNHEY and CDR2 SMNVEV come from the germline V gene (reference sequence). V was shortened by 3 bases and J by 5 bases, with 16 bases between the two germline ends. CDR3 length: 15 amino acids.

V usage is TRBV4-3 and J usage is TRBJ2-7, with D perhaps matching TRBD2 (5 bases). V was trimmed by 0 bases and J by 5 bases, leaving 17 bases between them. The CDR3 runs 16 residues. Germline V gene data show CDR1 as LGHNA and CDR2 as YSLEER. This CDR3 is CASSQDLLGISDEQYF. CDR3 nucleotides: TGCGCCAGCAGCCAAGACTTGCTGGGGATTAGCGACGAGCAGTACTTC.

V usage is TRBV7-3 and J usage is TRBJ2-1, with 8 bases fitting TRBD2. This CDR3 has 22 amino acids. CDR1 SGHTA and CDR2 FQGTGA come from the germline V gene. Unmatched junction bases numbered 20, after V lost 1 base and J lost 0 bases. CDR3 bases: TGTGCCAGCAGCTTAAGGCCTCCGACTAGCGACACACCACTCCCCTCCTACAATGAGCAGTTCTTC. Translating gives CASSLRPPTSDTPLPSYNEQFF.

This sequence joins TRBV14 and TRBJ2-5, with no clear D. CDR3 length: 13 amino acids. Per germline, CDR1 SGHDN and CDR2 FVKESK. The ends were cut back, 0 bases at V and 2 bases at J, with 4 bases in the middle. The CDR3 reads CASSQDRQETQYF. The CDR3 DNA sequence: TGTGCCAGCAGCCAAGACAGACAAGAGACCCAGTACTTC.

V is TRBV5-6 and J is TRBJ2-7; 7 nucleotides align to TRBD1. This CDR3 has 14 amino acids. The junction had 5 bases not matched to a gene; V was cut back by 4 bases and J by 1 base. CDR1 is SGHDT and CDR2 is YYEEEE in the germline V gene. As DNA, the CDR3 is TGTGCCAGCAGCGGCCGGGACAGTTCCTACGAGCAGTACTTC. Protein product: CASSGRDSSYEQYF.

This sequence joins TRBV27 and TRBJ2-7, with TRBD2 matching 9 bases. Germline values: CDR1 MNHEY, CDR2 SMNVEV (reference sequence). The CDR3 extends over 15 amino acids. Trimming removed 2 bases from V and 5 bases from J; junction bases left unmatched: 7. The CDR3 DNA reads as TGTGCCAGCAGTTTAAGGGCTAGCGGGAAGGACGAGCAGTACTTC. Protein sequence: CASSLRASGKDEQYF.

The chain carries TRBV20-1 and TRBJ2-1, with D maybe TRBD2 (5 bases). Between the trimmed V and J ends, which lost 5 bases and 7 bases, there was a span of 9 bases. The germline CDR1 and CDR2 sequences are DFQATT and SNEGSKA (reference sequence). This CDR3 region has 11 residues. DNA for the CDR3: TGCAGTGCTGGAGGCCGGAATGAGCAGTTCTTC. As protein: CSAGGRNEQFF.

The rearrangement uses TRBV7-9 and TRBJ1-1; D remains ambiguous. Trimming left V 0 bases short and J 2 bases short, with 10 bases between. Germline CDR1 reads SEHNR; CDR2 reads FQNEAQ (reference sequence). This CDR3 contains 15 residues. The CDR3 nucleotides are TGTGCCAGCAGCTTAGCGAGGGAATTAAACACTGAAGCTTTCTTT. The encoded protein is CASSLARELNTEAFF. Complete variable domain (other parts from reference TRBV7-9 and TRBJ1-1): DTGVSQNPRHKITKRGQNVTFRCDPISEHNRLYWYRQTLGQGPEFLTYFQNEAQLEKSRLLSDRFSAERPKGSFSTLEIQRTEQGDSAMYLCASSLARELNTEAFFGQGTRLTVV.

This clone was counted between two and nine times. This rearrangement joins TRBV12-5 to TRBJ1-5; tentatively, D is TRBD1 (5 bases). The CDR3 length is 14 residues. With 10 bases removed from V and 5 bases from J, the gap between germline ends came to 18 bases. Germline CDR1 LGHNT, CDR2 FRNRAP. Here the CDR3 reads CAISIHRSHQPQHF. The CDR3 DNA is TGTGCTATCTCGATACACAGGTCTCATCAGCCCCAGCATTTT. Complete variable domain (other parts from reference TRBV12-5 and TRBJ1-5): DARVTQTPRHKVTEMGQEVTMRCQPILGHNTVFWYRQTMMQGLELLAYFRNRAPLDDSGMPKDRFSAEMPDATLATLKIQPSEPRDSAVYFCAISIHRSHQPQHFGDGTRLSIL.

The chain has TRBV5-1 and TRBJ1-1; D uncertain. CDR3 length: 14 amino acids. From germline, CDR1 is SGHRS and CDR2 YFSETQ. Deletions cut 2 bases from V and 0 bases from J, with 8 bases between. CDR3 loop: CASSLEGLNTEAFF. The DNA of the CDR3 is TGCGCCAGCAGCTTAGAGGGTCTGAACACTGAAGCTTTCTTT.

The CDR3 is CASSVSGPTDTQYF. CDR3 coding DNA: TGCGCCAGCAGCGTTAGCGGCCCCACAGATACGCAGTATTTT. The chain couples TRBV5-1 to TRBJ2-3, with D possibly matching TRBD2 (6 bases). Germline loops: CDR1 SGHRS, CDR2 YFSETQ. V was cut by 4 bases and J by 2 bases, with 11 bases left in between. The CDR3 has 14 amino acids. Full variable domain (remainder filled in from reference TRBV5-1 and TRBJ2-3): KAGVTQTPRYLIKTRGQQVTLSCSPISGHRSVSWYQQTPGQGLQFLFEYFSETQRNKGNFPGRFSGRQFSNSRSEMNVSTLELGDSALYLCASSVSGPTDTQYFGPGTRLTVL.

The rearrangement links TRBV28 to TRBJ1-1, with D unresolved. V was shortened by 5 bases and J by 1 base, with 8 bases between the two germline ends. This CDR3 has 13 amino acids. Germline values: CDR1 MDHEN, CDR2 SYDVKM. In nucleotides, the CDR3 is TGTGCCAGCAGTCTCCCTTGGAACACTGAAGCTTTCTTT. As protein: CASSLPWNTEAFF. The full variable domain, its missing parts supplied by reference TRBV28 and TRBJ1-1, is DVKVTQSSRYLVKRTGEKVFLECVQDMDHENMFWYRQDPGLGLRLIYFSYDVKMKEKGDIPEGYSVSREKKERFSLILESASTNQTSMYLCASSLPWNTEAFFGQGTRLTVV.

The chain couples TRBV6-1 to TRBJ1-1, with a tentative D call TRBD1 (5 bases). The CDR3 spans 13 residues. With 4 bases removed from V and 2 bases from J, the gap between germline ends came to 8 bases. The germline V gene encodes CDR1 MNHNS and CDR2 SASEGT. Written as DNA, the CDR3 is TGTGCCAGCAGTGGCAGGGTTAACACTGAAGCTTTCTTT. Protein: CASSGRVNTEAFF.

The J gene is TRBJ2-7, the V gene TRBV29-1; TRBD2 matches at 7 bases. Germline loops: CDR1 SQVTM, CDR2 ANQGSEA. With V trimmed by 4 bases and J by 12 bases, 9 bases remained unmatched. The CDR3 spans 11 residues. The DNA of the CDR3 is TGCAGCGTTGGAGTCCGGGGGGAGTCGTACTTC. It encodes CSVGVRGESYF.

The chain has TRBV6-5 and TRBJ1-2; weak D call: TRBD1 (5 bases). V lost 2 bases, J lost 4 bases, and 8 bases lay in between. This CDR3 contains 13 residues. The V gene's germline CDR1 is MNHEY and CDR2 SVGAGI. The CDR3: CASSYRGFYGYTF. CDR3 nucleotide sequence: TGTGCCAGCAGTTACCGGGGGTTCTATGGCTACACCTTC.

On this clone: The junction departs from the called germline gene at one end, perhaps through a read error. The chain couples TRBV7-9 to TRBJ2-7; tentatively, D is TRBD2 (6 bases). From germline, CDR1 is SEHNR and CDR2 FQNEAQ (reference sequence). CDR3 length equals 11 residues. Written as DNA, the CDR3 is TGTTCCAGCAGCCCTGGGGGACTGCAGTACTTC. It is translated as CSSSPGGLQYF.

This sequence joins TRBV10-2 and TRBJ2-2; D may be TRBD1 (6 bases). V lost 3 bases and J lost 2, with 13 bases in between. Per the germline V gene, CDR1 is WSHSY and CDR2 is SAAADI. CDR3 size: 16 residues. In DNA form, the CDR3 reads TGCGCCAGCAGTGACCCCTCAGGGGCCAACACCGGGGAGCTGTTTTTT. The encoded protein is CASSDPSGANTGELFF.

The CDR3 loop reads CASITVRDRVYEQYF. CDR3 nucleotides: TGCGCCAGCATTACCGTCCGGGACAGGGTGTACGAGCAGTACTTC. The chain combines TRBV10-1 with TRBJ2-7; 9 bases map to TRBD1. V dropped 7 bases and J dropped 4; count of bases not matched to a gene: 11. Germline V lookup: CDR1 WNHNN, CDR2 SYGVQD (reference sequence). The CDR3 has 15 residues.

The rearrangement joins TRBV19 to TRBJ2-6; D might be TRBD1 (5 bases). The CDR3 consists of 16 residues. Trimming cost V 5 bases and J 2 bases, with 13 bases left between them. Germline assignment: CDR1 LNHDA and CDR2 SQIVND (reference sequence). CDR3 DNA sequence: TGTGCCAGTAGTCCAATGGGGCCCGCTGGGGCCAACGTCCTGACTTTC. Its translation is CASSPMGPAGANVLTF. The variable domain in full, completed from reference TRBV19 and TRBJ2-6, reads DGGITQSPKYLFRKEGQNVTLSCEQNLNHDAMYWYRQDPGQGLRLIYYSQIVNDFQKGDIAEGYSVSREKKESFPLTVTSAQKNPTAFYLCASSPMGPAGANVLTFGAGSRLTVL.